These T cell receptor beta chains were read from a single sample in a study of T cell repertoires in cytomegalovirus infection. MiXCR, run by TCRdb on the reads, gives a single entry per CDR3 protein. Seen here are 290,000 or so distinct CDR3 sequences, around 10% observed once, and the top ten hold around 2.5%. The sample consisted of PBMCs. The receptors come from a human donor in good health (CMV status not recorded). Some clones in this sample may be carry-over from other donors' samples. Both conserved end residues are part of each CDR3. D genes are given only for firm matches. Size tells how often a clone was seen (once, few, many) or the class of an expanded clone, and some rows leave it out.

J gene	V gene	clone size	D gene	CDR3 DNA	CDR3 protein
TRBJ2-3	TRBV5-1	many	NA	TGCGCCAGCAGCAGCACCTTTACTAGCACAGATACGCAGTATTTT	CASSSTFTSTDTQYF
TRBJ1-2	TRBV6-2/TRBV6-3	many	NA	TGTGCCAGCAGCCACCAGGGGAACTATGGCTACACCTTC	CASSHQGNYGYTF
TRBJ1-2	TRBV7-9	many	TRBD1	TGTGCCAGCAGCAGACAGATCGGGACAGACTATGGCTACACCTTC	CASSRQIGTDYGYTF
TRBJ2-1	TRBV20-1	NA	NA	TGCAGTGCCCGAAGCGGGACAGCCACCAATGAGCAGTTCTTC	CSARSGTATNEQFF
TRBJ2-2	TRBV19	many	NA	TGTGCCAGTAGTACTGACAGGCGACCGAACACCGGGGAGCTGTTTTTT	CASSTDRRPNTGELFF
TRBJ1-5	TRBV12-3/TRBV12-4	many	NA	TGTGCCAGCAGTTTTGCGGGGGGCCTAAATCAGCCCCAGCATTTT	CASSFAGGLNQPQHF
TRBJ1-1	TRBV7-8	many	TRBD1	TGTGCCAGCAGCCTCGGGACAGGCGCGATCTGGTTGGCTTTCTTT	CASSLGTGAIWLAFF
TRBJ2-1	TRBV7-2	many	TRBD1	TGTGCCAGCAGCCCAGACAGGGGGCGTTTCAATGAGCAGTTCTTC	CASSPDRGRFNEQFF
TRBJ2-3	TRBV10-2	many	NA	TGCGCCACCTCCGCCGGGACGAACGGTGATACGCAGTATTTT	CATSAGTNGDTQYF
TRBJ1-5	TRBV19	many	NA	TGTGCCAGTAGACAGGGTGCAGGAACACTCGGCAATCAGCCCCAGCATTTT	CASRQGAGTLGNQPQHF
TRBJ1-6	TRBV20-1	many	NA	TGCAGTGCTAGAGATTTCGCCAGGGGCGATAATTCACCCCTCCACTTT	CSARDFARGDNSPLHF
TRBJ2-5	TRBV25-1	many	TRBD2	TGTGCCAGCAGTGAATTCACTAGCGGTATCCAAGAGACCCAGTACTTC	CASSEFTSGIQETQYF
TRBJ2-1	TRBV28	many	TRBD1	TGTGCCAGCAGTCCACCACTGGCAGGGGGAGCTTACAATGAGCAGTTCTTC	CASSPPLAGGAYNEQFF
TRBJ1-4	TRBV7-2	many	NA	TGTGCCAGCAGCTTAGCACGTAGGATCCTTCAAACTAATGAAAAACTGTTTTTT	CASSLARRILQTNEKLFF
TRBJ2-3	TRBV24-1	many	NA	TGTGCCACCAGTGGGGACACAGATACGCAGTATTTT	CATSGDTDTQYF
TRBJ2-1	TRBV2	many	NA	TGTGCCAGCAGAGGGGCCATTTTCGAGCAGTTCTTC	CASRGAIFEQFF
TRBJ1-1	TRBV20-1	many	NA	TGCAGTGCTAGAGATGAGGAGGGTAAGGGCCCGAACACTGAAGCTTTCTTT	CSARDEEGKGPNTEAFF
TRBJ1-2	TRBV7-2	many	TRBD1	TGTGCCAGCAGCACCCCGAGAGGGGGCTCTGGCTACACCTTC	CASSTPRGGSGYTF
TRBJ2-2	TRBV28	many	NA	TGTGCCAGCAGTTTAAGAGGGACCACCGGGGAGCTGTTTTTT	CASSLRGTTGELFF
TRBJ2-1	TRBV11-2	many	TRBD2	TGTGCCAGCAGCCTGGGAGCGGGGGGGGCGAATGAGCAGTTCTTC	CASSLGAGGANEQFF
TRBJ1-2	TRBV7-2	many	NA	TGTGCCAGCAGCTTAGTACAGGACTATGGCTACACCTTC	CASSLVQDYGYTF
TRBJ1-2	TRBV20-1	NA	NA	TGCAGTGCCAGATGGGGATATGGCTACACCTTC	CSARWGYGYTF